These T cell receptor beta chains were read from a single sample in a study of Graves' ophthalmopathy and Graves' hyperthyroidism. TCRdb re-called the multiplex PCR reads with MiXCR, one entry per CDR3 protein. The profile covers about 1.1 million distinct CDR3 sequences, with about two fifths appearing a single time and roughly 10% taken by the ten largest. Sequencing was performed on peripheral blood or thyroid tissue (not recorded which). These receptors came from an adult man with Graves' hyperthyroidism. Both conserved end residues are part of each CDR3. Each record gives: CDR3 protein, CDR3 DNA, clone size, CDR3 length, J gene, D gene, V gene. A D gene is named only where the DNA matches it firmly. Size is omitted from some rows. Given values are once, few, many or a class for expanded clones.

CASRRSVGEQYF | TGTGCCAGCAGACGTTCGGTGGGGGAGCAGTACTTC | - | 12 | TRBJ2-7 | - | TRBV28
CASSQLTSGIYEQYF | TGCGCCAGCAGCCAGCTGACTAGCGGGATTTACGAGCAGTACTTC | few | 15 | TRBJ2-7 | TRBD2 | TRBV4-1
CASRSSGRATGELFF | TGTGCCAGCAGGAGTAGCGGGAGGGCTACCGGGGAGCTGTTTTTT | - | 15 | TRBJ2-2 | TRBD2 | TRBV12-3/TRBV12-4
CASSAGRSSYNSPLHF | TGTGCCAGCAGCGCGGGACGGAGCTCCTATAATTCACCCCTCCACTTT | - | 16 | TRBJ1-6 | - | TRBV7-2
CASSPEGQSNEKLFF | TGTGCCAGCAGCCCAGAGGGACAGTCTAATGAAAAACTGTTTTTT | many | 15 | TRBJ1-4 | TRBD1 | TRBV7-9
CASRGGQGLNTEAFF | TGCGCCAGCAGGGGGGGACAGGGCTTGAACACTGAAGCTTTCTTT | - | 15 | TRBJ1-1 | TRBD1 | TRBV5-1
CSVAQRLQETQYF | TGCAGCGTGGCACAAAGACTCCAAGAGACCCAGTACTTC | - | 13 | TRBJ2-5 | - | TRBV29-1
CASNPTGGGTEAFF | TGTGCCAGCAACCCGACAGGGGGAGGCACTGAAGCTTTCTTT | - | 14 | TRBJ1-1 | TRBD1 | TRBV2
CASSLALLYEQYF | TGTGCCAGCAGCTTAGCGCTGCTCTACGAGCAGTACTTC | many | 13 | TRBJ2-7 | - | TRBV7-2
CASSQEGVTIYF | TGCGCCAGCAGCCAAGAAGGAGTCACCATATATTTT | - | 12 | TRBJ1-3 | - | TRBV4-1
CASSWKTGIYSGNTIYF | TGTGCCAGCAGCTGGAAGACCGGGATATACTCTGGAAACACCATATATTTT | few | 17 | TRBJ1-3 | - | TRBV11-2
CASSFGGVGRDQPQHF | TGTGCCAGCAGTTTCGGTGGTGTAGGTCGGGATCAGCCCCAGCATTTT | - | 16 | TRBJ1-5 | - | TRBV27
CASSEAGNYYGYTF | TGTGCCAGCAGTGAAGCGGGGAATTACTATGGCTACACCTTC | - | 14 | TRBJ1-2 | - | TRBV25-1
CASSLVQFDQPQHF | TGTGCCAGCAGCTTAGTCCAGTTCGATCAGCCCCAGCATTTT | many | 14 | TRBJ1-5 | - | TRBV7-8